The 10 T cell receptor beta chains listed next were all sequenced from one sample in a study of T cell responses to AZD1222 COVID-19 vaccine. Produced via immunoSEQ multiplex PCR; TCRdb's table is partial and in-frame only. Of more than 95,000 clones in the sample, around 89% were seen once. This specimen consisted of peripheral blood, obtained on day 0 of AZD1222 vaccination. The source is an adult in good health.

The chain employs TRBV7-2 and TRBJ2-7; D perhaps matches TRBD2 (7 bases). V shed 4 bases and J shed 4 bases, with 17 bases lying between them. This CDR3 is built from 15 residues. Germline V lookup: CDR1 SGHTA, CDR2 FQGNSA. The CDR3 DNA follows: TGTGCCAGCAGCTGGGGGGGGCCAGGGACGTACGAGCAGTACTTC. This translates into CASSWGGPGTYEQYF.

The V call is TRBV6-6, the J call TRBJ2-2, with 7 positions matching TRBD1. The CDR3 runs to 15 residues. Losses at the gene ends were 7 bases for V and 0 bases for J; bases not matched to a gene: 5. Germline loops: CDR1 MNHNY, CDR2 SVGAGI (reference sequence). CDR3 nucleotides: TGTGCCAGCACCCTGGGACAGACGAACACCGGGGAGCTGTTTTTT. This encodes CASTLGQTNTGELFF.

V usage is TRBV24-1 and J usage is TRBJ2-1; the match to TRBD2 covers 8 bases. The CDR3 is 17 amino acids. Germline-derived CDR1 and CDR2 are KGHDR and SFDVKD. V gave up 4 bases and J gave up 4 bases; unmatched junction bases: 11. The CDR3 reads CATSEKMRASGYNEQFF. The CDR3 DNA sequence: TGTGCCACCAGTGAAAAAATGCGGGCTAGCGGGTACAATGAGCAGTTCTTC.

The V gene is TRBV30, the J gene TRBJ2-3; D unclear. The CDR3 is 13 amino acids. V was clipped by 0 bases and J by 6 bases, with 10 bases between them. Germline values: CDR1 GTSNPN, CDR2 SVGIG (reference sequence). CDR3 sequence reads: CAWSVLEMDTQYF. The CDR3 region has the DNA TGTGCCTGGAGTGTACTGGAAATGGATACGCAGTATTTT.

This chain uses TRBV6-5 with TRBJ2-1, with D tentatively TRBD2 (6 bases). Trimming removed 4 bases at V and 6 bases at J, with 16 bases between. Germline V CDR1 and CDR2: MNHEY, SVGAGI. The length of the CDR3 is 15 residues. CDR3 DNA sequence: TGTGCCAGCAGTTTCTCGGGACTCCAAACCAATGAGCAGTTCTTC. Protein sequence: CASSFSGLQTNEQFF.

The chain links TRBV28 to TRBJ1-1; 10 nucleotides line up with TRBD1. The trim removed 6 bases at V and 5 bases at J, leaving 9 bases unmatched. CDR1 MDHEN and CDR2 SYDVKM come from the germline V gene. The CDR3 loop spans 15 amino acids. Here the CDR3 DNA reads TGTGCCAGCAGCCCTCGGGACAGGGGTCGGACTGAAGCTTTCTTT. This translates into CASSPRDRGRTEAFF.

The table lists this clone with a few counts. V usage is TRBV27 and J usage is TRBJ2-7, with D perhaps matching TRBD1 (5 bases). Trimming removed 6 bases at V and 0 bases at J, with 15 bases between. The CDR3 length is 15 residues. In germline, CDR1 is MNHEY, CDR2 SMNVEV (reference sequence). CDR3 sequence reads: CASSPEGASSYEQYF. The CDR3, as DNA: TGTGCCAGCAGCCCAGAAGGGGCTAGCTCCTACGAGCAGTACTTC.

This clone has a handful of counts. The chain links TRBV11-2 to TRBJ2-7; 13 bases match TRBD2. Germline-derived CDR1 and CDR2 are SGHAT and FQNNGV. The CDR3 spans 17 residues. With 5 bases clipped from V and 2 bases from J, the junction kept 9 bases outside the gene matches. CDR3 sequence reads: CASSAGKGLAGTYEQYF. The CDR3 region has the DNA TGTGCCAGCAGCGCGGGCAAGGGACTAGCGGGAACCTACGAGCAGTACTTC.

The chain carries TRBV12-5 and TRBJ2-1; TRBD2 aligns across 7 bases. Trimming took 1 base from V and 5 from J; bases not matched to a gene: 8. The CDR3 runs to 16 residues. From germline, CDR1 is LGHNT and CDR2 FRNRAP. CDR3 DNA: TGTGCTAGTGGTTTGGGTACCGGGAGGTTGAACAATGAGCAGTTCTTC. Protein sequence: CASGLGTGRLNNEQFF.

The chain has TRBV6-5 and TRBJ1-1, with D unclear. The CDR3 covers 13 residues. V was clipped by 7 bases and J by 0 bases, with 9 bases between them. CDR1 and CDR2 (germline): MNHEY, SVGAGI. DNA for the CDR3: TGTGCCAGCACCAGAAACTTGAACACTGAAGCTTTCTTT. It encodes CASTRNLNTEAFF.